The clone carrying this TCR beta chain was recorded a few times. Its antigen is still unknown. The sample belongs to a study of T cell repertoires in cytomegalovirus infection. In the study overall: Indicated by public TCR beta signatures were CMV infection and matching HLA type.

TCRdb re-called the reads with MiXCR, one entry per CDR3 protein. The table records 200,000 to 300,000 distinct CDR3 sequences, approximately 9.2% of them present only once. The CDR3 runs to 14 residues. Trimming took 6 bases from V and 0 from J, leaving 11 bases between them. The germline V gene has CDR1 MNHEY and CDR2 SVGAGI. Regarding the study as a whole: The ex vivo response was dominated by HLA-C-restricted CMV-specific TCR beta clonotypes. Pooled public TCR beta family frequency picked out CMV carriers with the relevant HLA.

Specimen: PBMCs. The chain employs TRBV6-5 and TRBJ1-1; D is undetermined. The receptor comes from a human donor in good health (CMV status not recorded). Some clones in this sample may be carry-over from other donors' samples. This chain's CDR3 is CASRNNGLNTEAFF. The CDR3 DNA sequence: TGTGCCAGCAGAAACAACGGATTGAACACTGAAGCTTTCTTT.